This T cell receptor (beta chain) was observed in a study of T-cell reconstitution after alpha-beta-depleted transplantation in children. Study findings and constraints: It was newly produced T cells that mostly accounted for T-cell counts and diversity one year after transplant.

Researchers prepared the TCRbeta library using unique molecular identifiers, the study reports. TCRdb recomputed calls from the PCR reads with MiXCR, one row per CDR3 protein. The table lists more than 500,000 distinct CDR3 sequences, roughly 10% of them singletons. V gave up 6 bases and J gave up 1 base, with 15 bases separating them. This CDR3 has 15 amino acids. This clonotype has at least ten counts. Its antigen is not identified. The sequence derives from a female patient under 10 years old who had a stem cell transplant for aplastic anemia, so the T cells may come from the graft donor. This chain links TRBV12-3 or TRBV12-4 with TRBJ1-1; D is unclear. The material was PBMCs, mostly from graft donor cells, obtained 180 days after TCRalphabeta/CD19-depleted stem cell transplant. DNA of the CDR3: TGTGCCAGCAGCTCGGGATGGCAACCGAACACTGAAGCTTTCTTT. This sequence encodes CASSSGWQPNTEAFF.